These T cell receptor beta chains were read from a single sample in a study of cytotoxic CD8 clonotypes in ibrutinib-treated CLL. The assay was immunoSEQ multiplex PCR, and TCRdb's table has in-frame clones only and misses some. The sample holds 250,000 to 350,000 clones, more than 70% seen once. This specimen consisted of PBMCs, obtained at disease progression, from a patient treated with ibrutinib. These TCRs come from a human donor with chronic lymphocytic leukemia. Each CDR3 is given with its conserved first and last residue. D genes are given only for firm matches. The listing skips clone size in some rows; elsewhere it reads once, few, many or a size class.

-,TRBV11-2,TRBJ2-7,-,TGTGCCAGCAGCCCATGGGAAAACGAGCAGTACTTC,CASSPWENEQYF
-,TRBV29-1,TRBJ1-1,TRBD1,TGCAGCGCGGACAGGTCGGGCACTGAAGCTTTCTTT,CSADRSGTEAFF
few,TRBV10-2,TRBJ2-1,-,TGCGCCAGCGAGGATGGAGGCAGGGGCTCCTACAATGAGCAGTTCTTC,CASEDGGRGSYNEQFF
-,TRBV18,TRBJ2-7,-,TGTGCCAGCTCACCTGGAGGGGACTACGAGCAGTACTTC,CASSPGGDYEQYF
-,TRBV28,TRBJ2-3,TRBD2,TGTGCCAGCAGGAGGAGCGCGGGAGGGGATACGCAGTATTTT,CASRRSAGGDTQYF
-,TRBV4-2,TRBJ2-7,TRBD2,TGTGCCAGCAGCCAAGATCTCGGTAGCGGGGGCCTCTACGAGCAGTACTTC,CASSQDLGSGGLYEQYF
-,TRBV5-1,TRBJ2-5,-,TGCGCCAGCAGCACTACCCCGACAGTGCCCCAAGAGACCCAGTACTTC,CASSTTPTVPQETQYF
-,TRBV29-1,TRBJ2-2,-,TGCAGCGTTCGTCAGGGGTGGGTCGGGGAGCTGTTTTTT,CSVRQGWVGELFF
few,TRBV7-6,TRBJ2-7,-,TGTGCCAGCAGCTGGACAGTAAGCTCCTACGAGCAGTACTTC,CASSWTVSSYEQYF
-,TRBV29-1,TRBJ2-2,-,TGCAGCGTTGAAGGAAAAAGGGGTACCGGGGAGCTGTTTTTT,CSVEGKRGTGELFF
-,TRBV4-1,TRBJ2-2,TRBD2,TGCGCCAGCAGCCATGGACTAGCGGGAGGAAGCGGGGAGCTGTTTTTT,CASSHGLAGGSGELFF
once,TRBV5-8,TRBJ1-4,-,TGTGCCAGCAGCTTGGTATTGAGGGCCCCCTGGGGTGAAAAACTGTTTTTT,CASSLVLRAPWGEKLFF
-,TRBV20-1,TRBJ1-3,-,TGCAGTGCTAGGAAACAGGACACCATATATTTT,CSARKQDTIYF
-,TRBV18,TRBJ1-5,-,TGTGCCAGCTCACCCCGGTGGGGCGATAGCAATCAGCCCCAGCATTTT,CASSPRWGDSNQPQHF
-,TRBV5-4,TRBJ2-3,TRBD2,TGTGCCAGCAGCTCATTACTCAACCTAGCGGCGGGGTGGGATACGCAGTATTTT,CASSSLLNLAAGWDTQYF
-,TRBV13,TRBJ2-7,TRBD1,TGTGCCAGCAGCTCCAATTCCGGGACAGATTCCTACGAGCAGTACTTC,CASSSNSGTDSYEQYF
-,TRBV5-6,TRBJ2-7,-,TGTGCCAGCAGAATTCCGGGCTCCTACGAGCAGTACTTC,CASRIPGSYEQYF
-,TRBV27,TRBJ2-7,TRBD1,TGTGCCAGCGCCCTACTCCGGGACAGGGTATCGCCACCTCGATTCTACGAGCAGTACTTC,CASALLRDRVSPPRFYEQYF
-,TRBV5-1,TRBJ1-3,-,TGCGCCAGCAGCTTGGCCGTTGGGCTCGGAAACACCATATATTTT,CASSLAVGLGNTIYF
-,TRBV19,TRBJ2-7,TRBD1,TGTGCCAGTAAAGGGACAGGGGGCTACGAGCAGTACTTC,CASKGTGGYEQYF
-,TRBV4-1,TRBJ1-6,-,TGCGCCAGCAGCCAAGGGGGGCGTAGGAATTCACCCCTCCACTTT,CASSQGGRRNSPLHF
-,TRBV4-1,TRBJ2-2,TRBD1,TGCGCCAGCAGCCAAAGGGACAGGACGGCGAACACCGGGGAGCTGTTTTTT,CASSQRDRTANTGELFF
once,TRBV7-8,TRBJ2-1,-,TGTGCCAGCAGCTTAAAGTTTAGTTGGGGAGTCTCCTACAATGAGCAGTTCTTC,CASSLKFSWGVSYNEQFF
-,TRBV10-3,TRBJ2-2,-,TGTGCCATCAGTGAGTCAGCCGGGGAGCTGTTTTTT,CAISESAGELFF
-,TRBV29-1,TRBJ2-1,TRBD2,TGCAGCGTTTCGGGGGGAAATGAGCAGTTCTTC,CSVSGGNEQFF
once,TRBV5-1,TRBJ2-7,-,TGCGCCAGCAGCAGCAGGAGCTCCTACGAGCAGTACTTC,CASSSRSSYEQYF
-,TRBV7-6,TRBJ2-2,-,TGTGCCAGCAGCTTAGTAGCGGCCCCAAACACCGGGGAGCTGTTTTTT,CASSLVAAPNTGELFF
-,TRBV2,TRBJ1-4,-,TGTGCCAGCAGTGGCCGTCAAATAGGGAAAGGGGAAAAACTGTTTTTT,CASSGRQIGKGEKLFF
-,TRBV6-5,TRBJ1-6,TRBD1,TGTGCCAGCAGTTGGCAGGGGGGTTATAATTCACCCCTCCACTTT,CASSWQGGYNSPLHF
few,TRBV5-4,TRBJ2-7,-,TGTGCCAGCAGCTTGTCGTCGGAACTAGGGAACTACGAGCAGTACTTC,CASSLSSELGNYEQYF
-,TRBV27,TRBJ1-4,-,TGTGCCAGCAGTTTTTTCGGGGCAACTAATGAAAAACTGTTTTTT,CASSFFGATNEKLFF